Following are 24 T cell receptor beta chains from one sample sequenced in a study of blood T cell repertoires in COVID-19. The table came from immunoSEQ multiplex PCR; TCRdb's copy has only in-frame clones and leaves some out. The table has roughly 90,000 clones, about 85% seen once. The specimen sequenced was peripheral blood. Every receptor here comes from a man older than 75 with acute or convalescent COVID-19.

The chain links TRBV19 to TRBJ1-5; possibly TRBD1 for D (5 bases). The CDR3 is 14 amino acids. V gave up 0 bases and J gave up 6 bases, with 9 bases separating them. CDR1 is LNHDA and CDR2 is SQIVND in the germline V gene (reference sequence). The CDR3 sequence: CASSIDRVTQPQHF. The CDR3 nucleotides read TGTGCCAGTAGTATAGACAGGGTCACTCAGCCCCAGCATTTT.

This chain links TRBV29-1 with TRBJ1-1; no clear D. Trimming took off 7 bases at V and 6 bases at J, with 12 bases between the two ends. Germline V lookup: CDR1 SQVTM, CDR2 ANQGSEA. This CDR3 has 11 residues. CDR3 region: CSGRIQAEAFF. The CDR3 coding sequence is TGCAGCGGCAGAATCCAGGCTGAAGCTTTCTTT.

The rearrangement uses TRBV7-2 and TRBJ2-5; D is undetermined. This CDR3 has 13 residues. Germline CDR1 and CDR2: SGHTA and FQGNSA. Trimming left V 5 bases short and J 7 bases short, with 14 bases between. The CDR3 DNA reads as TGTGCCAGCAGCGCGAACCCAACCGGGACCCAGTACTTC. Translating it yields CASSANPTGTQYF.

The chain recombines TRBV5-6 with TRBJ1-2, with TRBD1 as a possible D gene (5 bases). Trimming pared 1 base from V and 4 bases from J, leaving 17 bases between. CDR1 is SGHDT and CDR2 is YYEEEE in the germline V gene. This CDR3 is 16 amino acids long. The CDR3 DNA sequence: TGTGCCAGCAGCTTGCTCTCCGGGGGTGTGATCTATGGCTACACCTTC. Translating it yields CASSLLSGGVIYGYTF.

This clone showed up just once. The gene calls are TRBV5-4 and TRBJ1-1; D not certain. The CDR3 totals 16 residues. Deletions cut 3 bases from V and 1 base from J, with 16 bases between. Germline V lookup: CDR1 SGHNT, CDR2 YYREEE (reference sequence). The CDR3: CASSSRVGTGNTEAFF. The CDR3 nucleotides read TGTGCCAGCAGCTCACGAGTTGGAACGGGGAACACTGAAGCTTTCTTT.

The rearrangement uses TRBV28 and TRBJ2-3; tentatively, D is TRBD2 (5 bases). Germline CDR1 is MDHEN and CDR2 is SYDVKM. CDR3 length equals 15 residues. The ends were cut back, 3 bases at V and 10 bases at J, with 20 bases in the middle. The CDR3: CASSFASGLPASQYF. CDR3 bases: TGTGCCAGCAGTTTCGCTAGTGGACTCCCAGCATCGCAGTATTTT.

This chain uses TRBV5-1 with TRBJ1-2; 8 bases match TRBD1. J was trimmed by 5 bases and V by 4 bases; bases with no gene match: 13. From germline, CDR1 is SGHRS and CDR2 YFSETQ. The CDR3 covers 16 residues. The CDR3 loop is CASSHTLGTGDYGYTF. The CDR3 bases are TGCGCCAGCAGCCATACATTAGGGACAGGAGATTATGGCTACACCTTC.

This chain links TRBV2 with TRBJ2-7; 7 nucleotides align to TRBD1. This CDR3 is built from 14 residues. Germline V CDR1 and CDR2: SNHLY, FYNNEI. J lost 3 bases, V lost 4 bases, and 6 bases had no gene match. The CDR3 sequence is CASSVGTANYEQYF. The CDR3 DNA sequence: TGTGCCAGCAGTGTCGGGACAGCGAACTACGAGCAGTACTTC.

The chain uses TRBV5-6 and TRBJ2-1, with D possibly TRBD2 on 6 matching bases. Germline CDR1 SGHDT, CDR2 YYEEEE. Trimming removed 0 bases from V and 4 bases from J, with 8 bases in between. The CDR3 consists of 14 residues. CDR3 nucleotide sequence: TGTGCCAGCAGCTTGGTAGGAGGGTACAATGAGCAGTTCTTC. This sequence encodes CASSLVGGYNEQFF.

The CDR3 coding sequence is TGTGCCAGCAGTAGGACAGGGGCTAACTCCTACGAGCAGTACTTC. As protein: CASSRTGANSYEQYF. The chain joins TRBV28 to TRBJ2-7, with TRBD1 matching over 9 bases. The J segment lost 0 bases and the V segment lost 5 bases, leaving 5 bases of the junction unmatched. Germline assignment: CDR1 MDHEN and CDR2 SYDVKM. CDR3 length equals 15 residues.

In regard to this clone: Other DNA sequences of this sample code for an identical CDR3. The chain combines TRBV19 with TRBJ2-7; 9 bases fit TRBD1. The CDR3 is 14 residues long. The germline V gene encodes CDR1 LNHDA and CDR2 SQIVND (reference sequence). V was clipped by 5 bases and J by 2 bases; unmatched bases: 4. CDR3 DNA sequence: TGTGCCAGTAGTCCTGGGACAGGGCCCTACGAGCAGTACTTC. Translating it yields CASSPGTGPYEQYF.

V gene TRBV3-1 (or the pseudogene TRBV3-2) combines with J gene TRBJ2-3; 7 bases line up with TRBD2. The CDR3 is 16 residues long. J was trimmed by 2 bases and V by 4 bases; bases with no gene match: 9. CDR1 LGHDT and CDR2 YNNKEL come from the germline V gene (reference sequence). CDR3 residues: CASSPRLAASTDTQYF. The CDR3 bases are TGTGCCAGCAGCCCGAGACTAGCAGCTTCCACAGATACGCAGTATTTT.

The chain joins TRBV5-4 to TRBJ2-2; TRBD1 matches 9 bases. V shed 3 bases, J shed 7 bases, and the junction held 7 bases outside the gene matches. Germline V lookup: CDR1 SGHNT, CDR2 YYREEE (reference sequence). The CDR3 spans 15 residues. CDR3 nucleotides: TGTGCCAGCAGCTCCTCTACAGGGGGCCACGGGGAGCTGTTTTTT. Protein product: CASSSSTGGHGELFF.

J is TRBJ2-7 and V is TRBV29-1; possibly TRBD2 for D (7 bases). CDR1 is SQVTM and CDR2 is ANQGSEA in the germline V gene. CDR3 size: 15 residues. V was cut by 0 bases and J by 6 bases, with 18 bases left in between. Here the CDR3 DNA reads TGCAGCGTTGAAGATCGGGGGGCAGTATTCGGCGAGCAGTACTTC. This sequence encodes CSVEDRGAVFGEQYF.

This rearrangement joins TRBV11-3 to TRBJ2-1, with 11 positions matching TRBD2. V lost 4 bases and J lost 2; bases outside the gene matches: 1. The CDR3 runs to 15 residues. The germline V gene encodes CDR1 SGHNT and CDR2 YENEEA. CDR3 nucleotide sequence: TGTGCCAGCAGCTCGACTAGCGGGGCCTACAATGAGCAGTTCTTC. Translated, it gives CASSSTSGAYNEQFF.

This chain uses TRBV7-3 with TRBJ2-2; 7 bases agree with TRBD1. The CDR3 has 15 residues. Germline V gene lookup returns CDR1 SGHTA and CDR2 FQGTGA. Trimming removed 5 bases from V and 6 bases from J; junction bases left unmatched: 9. CDR3: CASSPRQGFAGELFF. The DNA for the CDR3 is TGTGCCAGCAGCCCAAGACAGGGTTTCGCCGGGGAGCTGTTTTTT. The complete variable domain, with remaining parts taken from reference TRBV7-3 and TRBJ2-2, reads GAGVSQTPSNKVTEKGKYVELRCDPISGHTALYWYRQSLGQGPEFLIYFQGTGAADDSGLPNDRFFAVRPEGSVSTLKIQRTERGDSAVYLCASSPRQGFAGELFFGEGSRLTVL.

V and J are TRBV29-1 and TRBJ1-2; tentative D call: TRBD1 (6 bases). This CDR3 spans 11 amino acids. Germline CDR1 SQVTM, CDR2 ANQGSEA. The ends were cut back, 3 bases at V and 6 bases at J, with 8 bases in the middle. CDR3 residues: CSVDHRDGYTF. The CDR3 DNA follows: TGCAGCGTTGACCACAGGGATGGCTACACCTTC.

The chain carries TRBV6-5 and TRBJ1-6, with 8 bases aligning to TRBD1. With 7 bases clipped from V and 6 bases from J, the junction kept 5 bases outside the gene matches. Germline CDR1 is MNHEY and CDR2 is SVGAGI. CDR3 length: 14 residues. This CDR3 is CASKTGVGNSPLHF. As DNA, the CDR3 is TGTGCCAGCAAGACAGGGGTAGGTAATTCACCCCTCCACTTT.

This CDR3 is CASSPSSGGYNEQFF. The DNA for the CDR3 is TGTGCCAGCAGCCCGAGTAGCGGAGGGTACAATGAGCAGTTCTTC. The chain combines TRBV9 with TRBJ2-1; TRBD2 is a possible D gene (6 bases). The ends were cut back, 4 bases at V and 4 bases at J, with 15 bases in the middle. The CDR3 is 15 amino acids. Germline assignment: CDR1 SGDLS and CDR2 YYNGEE.

J is TRBJ2-1 and V is TRBV15; D is undetermined. The CDR3 has 11 amino acids. Trimming left V 5 bases short and J 12 bases short, with 11 bases between. CDR1 and CDR2 (germline): LNHNV, YYDKDF (reference sequence). The CDR3 loop is CATSAGPRQFF. For the CDR3, the DNA is TGTGCCACCAGCGCTGGGCCCCGGCAGTTCTTC.

This clone was detected only once. This chain uses TRBV4-3 with TRBJ2-3; TRBD2 matches at 8 bases. V shed 0 bases, J shed 6 bases, and the junction held 5 bases outside the gene matches. Germline assignment: CDR1 LGHNA and CDR2 YSLEER. The CDR3 is made up of 15 amino acids. CDR3 bases: TGCGCCAGCAGCCAAGAGTCTAGCGGGTGGGATACGCAGTATTTT. Its translation: CASSQESSGWDTQYF.

The V call is TRBV20-1, the J call TRBJ2-7; tentative D call: TRBD1 (5 bases). Germline V gene sequence: CDR1 DFQATT, CDR2 SNEGSKA (reference sequence). The CDR3 extends over 10 amino acids. Trimming shortened V by 6 bases and J by 4 bases, and 7 bases separated the two germline ends. This CDR3 is CSADSYEQYF. Here the CDR3 DNA reads TGCAGTGCCGACAGTTACGAGCAGTACTTC.

The chain combines TRBV24-1 with TRBJ1-2, with D unclear. Germline-derived CDR1 and CDR2 are KGHDR and SFDVKD. The V and J ends lost 4 bases and 7 bases respectively, with 6 bases between them. The CDR3 length is 11 residues. CDR3 DNA: TGTGCCACCAGTGACCAGTTTGGCTACACCTTC. The encoded protein is CATSDQFGYTF.

The gene calls are TRBV7-6 and TRBJ1-3, with 7 nucleotides matching TRBD1. This CDR3 region has 17 residues. Germline values: CDR1 SGHVS, CDR2 FNYEAQ. The V gene end was trimmed by 4 bases and the J gene end by 0 bases; junction bases not matched to a gene: 9. CDR3 region: CASSYSKDRSSGNTIYF. Here the CDR3 DNA reads TGTGCCAGCAGCTATTCCAAGGACAGGAGCTCTGGAAACACCATATATTTT.